A selection of T cell receptor beta chains follows, all from one sample in a study of beta chain features in type 1 diabetes. Clones were read by immunoSEQ multiplex PCR, and TCRdb kept only the in-frame ones, dropping some. Of around 360,000 clones detected, around 13% appear once; the ten largest clones hold about 0.01%. The specimen sequenced was naive CD4+ T cells from blood. These TCRs come from a woman aged 18-35 years with type 1 diabetes. Both conserved end residues are part of each CDR3. A D gene is named only where the DNA matches it firmly. Where a row states a size, it is once, few, many or the class of an expanded clone; other rows omit it.

>TRBJ2-1|few|TRBV5-4|TRBD2
TGTGCCAGCAGCCAAGGGACTAGCGGGAGAGGGGGTGAGCAGTTCTTC
CASSQGTSGRGGEQFF
>TRBJ2-2|few|TRBV5-4|TRBD1
TGTGCCAGCAGCTTACCGACAGGGGCGAACACCGGGGAGCTGTTTTTT
CASSLPTGANTGELFF
>TRBJ2-4|NA|TRBV14|TRBD2
TGTGCCAGCAGCCGAAGTGGTCTAGCGGGAGGTAGAGCCAAAAACATTCAGTACTTC
CASSRSGLAGGRAKNIQYF
>TRBJ2-1|NA|TRBV4-1|NA
TGCGCCAGCAGCCAGTTCAGGGGAACCTACAATGAGCAGTTCTTC
CASSQFRGTYNEQFF
>TRBJ1-2|NA|TRBV9|NA
TGTGCCAGCAGCGTAGGCCCGGGTTCTGGCTACACCTTC
CASSVGPGSGYTF
>TRBJ2-1|NA|TRBV7-3|NA
TGTGCCAGCAGCTGGGACTTCTCAAATGAGCAGTTCTTC
CASSWDFSNEQFF
>TRBJ2-7|NA|TRBV15|NA
TGTGCCACCAGCAGAACAGGGGGGGTAATCTACGAGCAGTACTTC
CATSRTGGVIYEQYF
>TRBJ1-2|NA|TRBV30|NA
TGTGCCTGGAGTTCAACAGGGACGGCATTGGGCGGCTACACCTTC
CAWSSTGTALGGYTF
>TRBJ1-2|NA|TRBV6-5|TRBD1
TGTGCCAGCAGTTACCGACAGGGCGGCGGCTACACCTTC
CASSYRQGGGYTF
>TRBJ1-1|NA|TRBV7-4|NA
TGTGCCAGCAGCCCAACTGAAGCTTTCTTT
CASSPTEAFF
>TRBJ2-1|few|TRBV20-1|NA
TGCAGTGCTAGCGTAGACAATGAGCAGTTCTTC
CSASVDNEQFF
>TRBJ1-1|few|TRBV27|NA
TGTGCCAGCAGTTTCGCGGGGGTTGGAACTGAAGCTTTCTTT
CASSFAGVGTEAFF
>TRBJ2-1|once|TRBV7-2|NA
TGTGCCAGCAGCTTAGGAGAGGGGGGGTGGAATGAGCAGTTCTTC
CASSLGEGGWNEQFF
>TRBJ2-5|few|TRBV7-9|NA
TGTGCCAGCAGCTACAGTCGGGAGACCCAGTACTTC
CASSYSRETQYF
>TRBJ1-6|NA|TRBV11-2|NA
TGTGCCAGCAGCTCTACAGGGAGTGGTTCACCCCTCCACTTT
CASSSTGSGSPLHF
>TRBJ2-1|few|TRBV18|TRBD1
TGTGCCAGCTCACCATCCGGGACAGGGAACTACAATGAGCAGTTCTTC
CASSPSGTGNYNEQFF
>TRBJ2-5|NA|TRBV11-3|NA
TGTGCCAGCAGCACCCAGGGCGGGACGACCTGGGAGACCCAGTACTTC
CASSTQGGTTWETQYF
>TRBJ1-1|few|TRBV18|NA
TGTGCCAGCTCACCCTCTAGTAAAGTGATGAACACTGAAGCTTTCTTT
CASSPSSKVMNTEAFF
>TRBJ2-1|few|TRBV19|TRBD1
TGTGCCAGTAGTGCGAGAGACAGGGGGCGTGAGCAGTTCTTC
CASSARDRGREQFF
>TRBJ1-2|few|TRBV4-3|TRBD1
TGCGCCAGCAGCCCCGATGGCCCAGGGGGCTATGGCTACACCTTC
CASSPDGPGGYGYTF
>TRBJ2-2|few|TRBV9|NA
TGTGCCAGCAGCGTAGGAGGGTCCCCGAACACCGGGGAGCTGTTTTTT
CASSVGGSPNTGELFF
>TRBJ2-1|few|TRBV6-6|TRBD2
TGTGCCAGCAGTTCTAGCGGGGGTTCCAATGAGCAGTTCTTC
CASSSSGGSNEQFF
>TRBJ2-6|few|TRBV27|TRBD1
TGTGCCAGCAGTGCACCCGGGACAGGGTTCGGGGCCAACGTCCTGACTTTC
CASSAPGTGFGANVLTF
>TRBJ2-5|NA|TRBV7-9|TRBD1
TGTGCCAGCAGCTTCGCCGGGACAGGGGAAGAGACCCAGTACTTC
CASSFAGTGEETQYF
>TRBJ2-3|few|TRBV7-9|NA
TGTGCCAACGGGGGACAGAACACAGATACGCAGTATTTT
CANGGQNTDTQYF
>TRBJ1-5|NA|TRBV2|NA
TGTGCCAGCAGTGTTCGGGGATATCAGCCCCAGCATTTT
CASSVRGYQPQHF
>TRBJ1-1|few|TRBV29-1|NA
TGCAGCGCGACACGGGGGGGGAACACTGAAGCTTTCTTT
CSATRGGNTEAFF
>TRBJ1-5|NA|TRBV29-1|NA
TGCAGCGTCGGCAGGGGTAACAATCAGCCCCAGCATTTT
CSVGRGNNQPQHF
>TRBJ2-2|NA|TRBV11-3|NA
TGTGCCAGCGCGGGGTCCCCGAACACCGGGGAGCTGTTTTTT
CASAGSPNTGELFF
>TRBJ2-1|NA|TRBV11-2|NA
TGTGCCAGCAGCTTAGTCGTCAATGAGCAGTTCTTC
CASSLVVNEQFF
>TRBJ1-1|NA|TRBV7-2|TRBD1
TGTGCCAGCAGCCTAGGCGGGACAGCCCTACAGGCTTTCTTT
CASSLGGTALQAFF
>TRBJ2-3|NA|TRBV28|TRBD2
TGTGCCAGCAGTTCGGCTAGCGGGAGATTTACAGATACGCAGTATTTT
CASSSASGRFTDTQYF
>TRBJ1-6|few|TRBV15|TRBD1
TGTGCCACCAGCAGAGATCAGGGGGCTAATTCACCCCTCCACTTT
CATSRDQGANSPLHF
>TRBJ2-7|NA|TRBV18|NA
TGTGCCAGCTCGTCAAACTACGAGCAGTACTTC
CASSSNYEQYF
>TRBJ2-2|few|TRBV5-4|NA
TGTGCCAGCAGCTTGGACTACAGGGCCGGGGAGCTGTTTTTT
CASSLDYRAGELFF
>TRBJ2-7|NA|TRBV28|NA
TGTGCCAGCAGTCCAAATCGAGCTGGGAGCTACGAGCAGTACTTC
CASSPNRAGSYEQYF
>TRBJ1-5|NA|TRBV15|TRBD1
TGTGCCACCAGCAGAAGACAGGGGAGTCAGCCCCAGCATTTT
CATSRRQGSQPQHF
>TRBJ1-2|NA|TRBV7-2|TRBD1
TGTGCCAGCAGCCAGACCGGGACAGCCTATGGCTACACCTTC
CASSQTGTAYGYTF
>TRBJ1-2|few|TRBV11-1|NA
TGTGCCAGCAGCTTAGCAGGAGCCGAGGCCCGAAGTGGCTACACCTTC
CASSLAGAEARSGYTF
>TRBJ1-2|few|TRBV18|TRBD1
TGTGCCAGCTCAGGACAGGACAGAAGGGGCTACACCTTC
CASSGQDRRGYTF
>TRBJ2-7|NA|TRBV7-9|TRBD1
TGTGCCAGCAGCCCCACGACAGGGGGGGTCCACGAGCAGTACTTC
CASSPTTGGVHEQYF
>TRBJ1-6|NA|TRBV6-6|NA
TGTGCCAGCAGTTACCGGGGTGTCGGTTCACCCCTCCACTTT
CASSYRGVGSPLHF
>TRBJ2-1|few|TRBV5-1|NA
TGCGCCAGCAGCCGCCTGGACAGCTCCCTCTACAATGAGCAGTTCTTC
CASSRLDSSLYNEQFF
>TRBJ1-5|few|TRBV21-1|NA
TGTGCCAGCAGCCTAGGGCACAGGGGCCCCAGGCAGCCCCAGCATTTT
CASSLGHRGPRQPQHF
>TRBJ2-1|NA|TRBV14|NA
TGTGCCAGCAGCCAAGTGACAGAGCAGTTCTTC
CASSQVTEQFF
>TRBJ1-2|few|TRBV6-5|TRBD1
TGTGCCAGCAGTACGGACAGGTATTATGGCTACACCTTC
CASSTDRYYGYTF
>TRBJ2-2|few|TRBV15|TRBD2
TGTGCCACCGCGCGGGGGGGGCTCAACACCGGGGAGCTGTTTTTT
CATARGGLNTGELFF
>TRBJ1-6|NA|TRBV11-2|NA
TGTGCCAGCAGCTTAGGAGAGGTCCTAAACTCCTATAATTCACCCCTCCACTTT
CASSLGEVLNSYNSPLHF
>TRBJ1-2|NA|TRBV7-2|NA
TGTGCCAGCAGCTTAACGGCCAGAGGCCAGAGGAACCTTAACTATGGCTACACCTTC
CASSLTARGQRNLNYGYTF
>TRBJ2-1|NA|TRBV5-4|NA
TGTGCCAGCAGCTTGGAGAGATACAATGAGCAGTTCTTC
CASSLERYNEQFF
>TRBJ2-7|NA|TRBV7-8|NA
TGTGCCAGCAGCTTAGCACGACGGAGCTCCTACGAGCAGTACTTC
CASSLARRSSYEQYF
>TRBJ2-7|NA|TRBV14|TRBD1
TGTGCCAGCAGCGGCCGTGAAGTACAGGGGACCTCCTACGAGCAGTACTTC
CASSGREVQGTSYEQYF
>TRBJ1-2|NA|TRBV11-2|NA
TGTGCCAGCAGCTTAGCCCGGACAGAGCTCTATGGCTACACCTTC
CASSLARTELYGYTF
>TRBJ2-1|few|TRBV25-1|TRBD2
TGTGCCAGCAGTGAATTCGGCGGGAGGGCCTCCCGGGGGTTCTTC
CASSEFGGRASRGFF
>TRBJ2-3|few|TRBV6-5|TRBD2
TGTGCCAGCAGTTCCCCAAGCGGGGCGCGTACGCAGTATTTT
CASSSPSGARTQYF
>TRBJ1-2|NA|TRBV7-9|NA
TGTGCCAGCAGTGGACAGAACTATGGCTACACCTTC
CASSGQNYGYTF
>TRBJ2-1|NA|TRBV7-9|TRBD2
TGTGCCAGCAGGGATACTAGCGGGGGGGCTGGTGAGCAGTTCTTC
CASRDTSGGAGEQFF
>TRBJ2-7|few|TRBV30|TRBD2
TGTGCCTGGGGCGGGGGGGCTGAGGGCTACGAGCAGTACTTC
CAWGGGAEGYEQYF
>TRBJ1-1|few|TRBV4-3|NA
TGCGCCAGCAGCCATGTTGGCCCCTACACTGAAGCTTTCTTT
CASSHVGPYTEAFF